This TCR beta chain was documented in a study of response to subunit inactivated influenza vaccine. Each CDR3 protein is one row after TCRdb ran MiXCR on the RT-PCR reads. The sample consists of hundreds of thousands of distinct CDR3 sequences, about 11% of them appearing once. Germline CDR1 is LNHDA and CDR2 is SQIVND (reference sequence). The CDR3 totals 14 residues. Trimming took off 5 bases at V and 3 bases at J, with 13 bases between the two ends. These data also formed part of another study, on T cells expressing NK-cell markers. That study adds: The authors generated TCR beta cDNA through 5'RACE template switching with UMIs.

The material sequenced was PBMCs from blood, taken on the day of vaccination. This sequence joins TRBV19 and TRBJ2-5, with a tentative D call TRBD1 (6 bases). The TCR originated in a man aged 50-60 years who received an inactivated influenza vaccine. The CDR3 region has the DNA TGTGCCAGTAGTCCGCAGGGGTGGAAAGAGACCCAGTACTTC. Translated, it gives CASSPQGWKETQYF.